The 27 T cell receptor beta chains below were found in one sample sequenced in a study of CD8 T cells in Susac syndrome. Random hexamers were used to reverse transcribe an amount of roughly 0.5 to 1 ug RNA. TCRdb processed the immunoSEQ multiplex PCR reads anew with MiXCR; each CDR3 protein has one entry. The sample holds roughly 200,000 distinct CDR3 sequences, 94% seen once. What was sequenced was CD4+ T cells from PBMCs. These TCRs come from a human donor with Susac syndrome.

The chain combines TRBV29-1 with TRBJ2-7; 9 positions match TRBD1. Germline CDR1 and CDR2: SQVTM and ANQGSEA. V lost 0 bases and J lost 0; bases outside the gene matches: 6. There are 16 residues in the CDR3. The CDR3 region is CSVEEGGTGISYEQYF. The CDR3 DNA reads TGCAGCGTTGAAGAGGGGGGGACAGGGATCTCCTACGAGCAGTACTTC.

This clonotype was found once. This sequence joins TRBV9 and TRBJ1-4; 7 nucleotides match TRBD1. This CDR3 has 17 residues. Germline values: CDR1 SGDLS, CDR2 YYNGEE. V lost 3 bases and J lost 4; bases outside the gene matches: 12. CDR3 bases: TGTGCCAGCAGCGAGTCCTTGGTAAGGGGGCGTAATGAAAAACTGTTTTTT. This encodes CASSESLVRGRNEKLFF.

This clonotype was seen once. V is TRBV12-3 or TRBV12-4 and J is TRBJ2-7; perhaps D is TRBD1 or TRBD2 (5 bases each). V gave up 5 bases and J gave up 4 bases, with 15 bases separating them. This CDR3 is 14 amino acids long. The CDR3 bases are TGTGCCAGCAGTCTCCGGGACGCCGGGTACGAGCAGTACTTC. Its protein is CASSLRDAGYEQYF.

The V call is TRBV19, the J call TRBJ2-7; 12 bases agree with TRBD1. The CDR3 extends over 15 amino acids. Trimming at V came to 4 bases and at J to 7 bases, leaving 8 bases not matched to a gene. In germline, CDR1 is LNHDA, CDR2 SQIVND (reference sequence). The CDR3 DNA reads TGTGCCAGTAGTACCCGGGACAGGGGGCTGGGAGAGCAGTACTTC. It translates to CASSTRDRGLGEQYF.

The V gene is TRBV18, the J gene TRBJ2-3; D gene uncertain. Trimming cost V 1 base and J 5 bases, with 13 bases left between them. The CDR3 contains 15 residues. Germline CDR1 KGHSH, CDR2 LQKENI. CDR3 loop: CASSPQATSGDTQYF. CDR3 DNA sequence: TGTGCCAGCTCACCACAGGCGACTTCGGGAGATACGCAGTATTTT.

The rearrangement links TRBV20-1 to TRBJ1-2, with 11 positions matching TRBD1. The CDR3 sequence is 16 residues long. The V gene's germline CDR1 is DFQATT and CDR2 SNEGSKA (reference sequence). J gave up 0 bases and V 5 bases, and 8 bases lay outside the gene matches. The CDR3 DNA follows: TGCAGTGCTCCCGGGACAGGGGGTTTCACTAACTATGGCTACACCTTC. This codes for CSAPGTGGFTNYGYTF.

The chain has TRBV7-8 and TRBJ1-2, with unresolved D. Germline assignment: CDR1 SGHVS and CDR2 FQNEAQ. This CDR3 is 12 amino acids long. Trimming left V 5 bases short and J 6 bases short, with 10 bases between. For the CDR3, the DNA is TGTGCCAGCAGCACTATTAGGGATGGCTACACCTTC. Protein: CASSTIRDGYTF.

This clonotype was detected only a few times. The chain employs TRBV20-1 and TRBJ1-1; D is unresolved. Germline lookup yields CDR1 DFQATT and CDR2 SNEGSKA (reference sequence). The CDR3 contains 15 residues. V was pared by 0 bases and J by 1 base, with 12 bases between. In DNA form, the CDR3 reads TGCAGTGCTAGAGATCTTGGCAGGAAGAACACTGAAGCTTTCTTT. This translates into CSARDLGRKNTEAFF.

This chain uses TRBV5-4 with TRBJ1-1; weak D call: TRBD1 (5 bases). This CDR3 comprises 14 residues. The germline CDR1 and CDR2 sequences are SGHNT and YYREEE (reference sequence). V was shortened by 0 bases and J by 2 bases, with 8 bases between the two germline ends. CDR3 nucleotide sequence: TGTGCCAGCAGCTTGGCAGGGTACAACACTGAAGCTTTCTTT. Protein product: CASSLAGYNTEAFF.

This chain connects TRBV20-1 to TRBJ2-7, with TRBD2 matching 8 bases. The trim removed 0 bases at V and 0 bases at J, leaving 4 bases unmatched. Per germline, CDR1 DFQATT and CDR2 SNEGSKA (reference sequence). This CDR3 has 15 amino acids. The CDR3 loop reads CSARERTSFSYEQYF. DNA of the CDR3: TGCAGTGCTAGAGAACGGACTAGCTTCTCCTACGAGCAGTACTTC.

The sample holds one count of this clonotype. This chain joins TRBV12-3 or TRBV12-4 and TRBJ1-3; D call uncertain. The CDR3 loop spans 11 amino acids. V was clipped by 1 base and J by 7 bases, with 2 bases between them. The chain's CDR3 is CASSLDNTIYF. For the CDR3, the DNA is TGTGCCAGCAGTTTAGACAACACCATATATTTT.

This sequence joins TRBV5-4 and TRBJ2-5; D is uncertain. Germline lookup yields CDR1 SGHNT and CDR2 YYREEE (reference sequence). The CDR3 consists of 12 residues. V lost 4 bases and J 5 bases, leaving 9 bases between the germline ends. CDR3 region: CASSNFPETQYF. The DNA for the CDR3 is TGTGCCAGCAGCAACTTTCCCGAGACCCAGTACTTC.

CDR3 bases: TGTGCCAGCACCCCTGTGGCAGGCACAGATACGCAGTATTTT. Protein sequence: CASTPVAGTDTQYF. The gene calls are TRBV2 and TRBJ2-3; D is ambiguous. V was shortened by 7 bases and J by 1 base, with 12 bases between the two germline ends. The CDR3 extends over 14 amino acids. Per germline, CDR1 SNHLY and CDR2 FYNNEI.

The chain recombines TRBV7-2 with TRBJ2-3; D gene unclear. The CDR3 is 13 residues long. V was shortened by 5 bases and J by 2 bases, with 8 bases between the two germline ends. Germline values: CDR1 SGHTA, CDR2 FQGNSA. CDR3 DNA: TGTGCCAGCAGCCTAGAAATCACAGATACGCAGTATTTT. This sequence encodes CASSLEITDTQYF.

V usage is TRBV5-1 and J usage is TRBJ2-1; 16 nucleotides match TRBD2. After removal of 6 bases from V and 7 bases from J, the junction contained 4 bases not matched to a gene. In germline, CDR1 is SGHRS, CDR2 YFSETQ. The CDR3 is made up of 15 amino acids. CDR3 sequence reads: CASMGLAGGPNEQFF. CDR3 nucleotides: TGCGCCAGCATGGGACTAGCGGGGGGGCCAAATGAGCAGTTCTTC.

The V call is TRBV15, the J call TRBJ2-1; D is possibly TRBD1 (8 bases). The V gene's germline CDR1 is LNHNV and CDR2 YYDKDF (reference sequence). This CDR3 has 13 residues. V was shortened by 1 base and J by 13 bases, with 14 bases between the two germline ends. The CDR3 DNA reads TGTGCCACCAGCAGAGCCGGGGGGACAGGTCAGTTCTTC. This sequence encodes CATSRAGGTGQFF.

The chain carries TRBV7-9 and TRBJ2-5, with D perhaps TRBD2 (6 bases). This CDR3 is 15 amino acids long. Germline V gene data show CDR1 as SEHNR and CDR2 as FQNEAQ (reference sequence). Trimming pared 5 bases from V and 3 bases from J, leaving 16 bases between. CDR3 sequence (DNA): TGTGCCAGCAGCCCAAGAGGCGGGGTGGAAGAGACCCAGTACTTC. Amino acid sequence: CASSPRGGVEETQYF. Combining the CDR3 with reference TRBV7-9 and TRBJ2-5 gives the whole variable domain DTGVSQNPRHKITKRGQNVTFRCDPISEHNRLYWYRQTLGQGPEFLTYFQNEAQLEKSRLLSDRFSAERPKGSFSTLEIQRTEQGDSAMYLCASSPRGGVEETQYFGPGTRLLVL.

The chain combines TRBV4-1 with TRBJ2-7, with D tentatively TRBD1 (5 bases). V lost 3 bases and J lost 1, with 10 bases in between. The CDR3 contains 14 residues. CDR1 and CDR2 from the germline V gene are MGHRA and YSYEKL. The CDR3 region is CASSQFGQSYEQYF. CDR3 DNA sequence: TGCGCCAGCAGCCAGTTTGGACAATCCTACGAGCAGTACTTC.

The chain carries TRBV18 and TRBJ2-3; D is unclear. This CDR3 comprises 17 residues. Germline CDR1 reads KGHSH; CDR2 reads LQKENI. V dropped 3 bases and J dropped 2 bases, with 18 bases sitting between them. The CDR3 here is CASSPNGRSSSTDTQYF. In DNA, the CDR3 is TGTGCCAGCTCACCGAATGGACGGTCTTCATCCACAGATACGCAGTATTTT.

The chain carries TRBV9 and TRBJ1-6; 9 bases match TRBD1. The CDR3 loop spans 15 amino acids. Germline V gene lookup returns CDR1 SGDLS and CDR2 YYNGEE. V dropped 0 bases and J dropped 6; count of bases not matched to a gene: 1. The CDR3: CASSVGDRVNSPLHF. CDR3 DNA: TGTGCCAGCAGCGTAGGGGACAGGGTTAATTCACCCCTCCACTTT.

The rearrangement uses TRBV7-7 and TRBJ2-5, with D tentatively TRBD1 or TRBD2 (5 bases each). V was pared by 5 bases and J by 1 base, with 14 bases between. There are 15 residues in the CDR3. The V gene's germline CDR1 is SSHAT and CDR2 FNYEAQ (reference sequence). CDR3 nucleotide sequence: TGTGCCAGCAGCCACCTACTAGGGACCCAAGAGACCCAGTACTTC. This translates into CASSHLLGTQETQYF. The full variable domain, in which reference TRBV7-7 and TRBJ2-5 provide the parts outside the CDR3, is GAGVSQSPRYKVTKRGQDVTLRCDPISSHATLYWYQQALGQGPEFLTYFNYEAQPDKSGLPSDRFSAERPEGSISTLTIQRTEQRDSAMYRCASSHLLGTQETQYFGPGTRLLVL.

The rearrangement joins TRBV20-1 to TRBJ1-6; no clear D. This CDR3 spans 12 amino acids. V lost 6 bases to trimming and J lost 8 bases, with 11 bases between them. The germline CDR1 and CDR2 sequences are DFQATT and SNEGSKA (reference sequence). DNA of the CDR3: TGCAGTGCGACGAAGGGAGATTCACCCCTCCACTTT. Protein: CSATKGDSPLHF.

The CDR3 coding sequence is TGTGCCATCAGTGAGTCACAAACAACCAAAAACATTCAGTACTTC. It is translated as CAISESQTTKNIQYF. The rearrangement uses TRBV10-3 and TRBJ2-4; D remains unclear. Trimming removed 0 bases from V and 2 bases from J, with 8 bases in between. This CDR3 has 15 residues. Germline CDR1 is ENHRY and CDR2 is SYGVKD.

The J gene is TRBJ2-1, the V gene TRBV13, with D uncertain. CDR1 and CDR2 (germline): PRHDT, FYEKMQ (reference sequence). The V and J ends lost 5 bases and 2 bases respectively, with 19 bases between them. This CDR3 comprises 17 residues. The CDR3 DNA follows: TGTGCCAGCAGCCGTCAAACCGACTTCTCCGCCTACAATGAGCAGTTCTTC. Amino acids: CASSRQTDFSAYNEQFF.

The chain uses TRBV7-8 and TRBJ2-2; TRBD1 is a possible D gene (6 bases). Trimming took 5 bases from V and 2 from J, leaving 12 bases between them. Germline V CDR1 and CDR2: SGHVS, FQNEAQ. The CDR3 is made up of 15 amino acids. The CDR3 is CASSLRDINTGELFF. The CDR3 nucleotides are TGTGCCAGCAGCCTCCGGGACATAAACACCGGGGAGCTGTTTTTT. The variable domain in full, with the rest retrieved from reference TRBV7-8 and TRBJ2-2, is GAGVSQSPRYKVAKRGQDVALRCDPISGHVSLFWYQQALGQGPEFLTYFQNEAQLDKSGLPSDRFFAERPEGSVSTLKIQRTQQEDSAVYLCASSLRDINTGELFFGEGSRLTVL.

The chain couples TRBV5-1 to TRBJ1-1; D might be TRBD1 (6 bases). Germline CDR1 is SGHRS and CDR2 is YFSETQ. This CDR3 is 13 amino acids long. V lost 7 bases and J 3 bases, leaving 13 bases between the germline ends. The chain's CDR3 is CASGPGHDTEAFF. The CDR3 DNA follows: TGCGCCAGCGGACCGGGACACGACACTGAAGCTTTCTTT.

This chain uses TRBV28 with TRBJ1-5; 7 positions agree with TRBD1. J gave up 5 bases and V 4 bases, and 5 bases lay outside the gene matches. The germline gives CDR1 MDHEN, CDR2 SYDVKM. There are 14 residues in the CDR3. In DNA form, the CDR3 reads TGTGCCAGCAGTTCAGGACAGGACGATCAGCCCCAGCATTTT. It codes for CASSSGQDDQPQHF.